Below are 15 T cell receptor beta chains sequenced from a single sample in a study of read filtering for tumor transcriptome and immune sequencing. From 350 to 500 ng of RNA, a library with molecular barcoded alpha/delta and beta/gamma adaptors was made. TCRdb redid the calling of the reads with MiXCR, one entry per CDR3 protein. The top ten clones hold roughly an eighth of a sample with tens of thousands of distinct CDR3 sequences, about a fifth of them seen once. The specimen sequenced was a population of CD138-negative cells sorted from bone marrow. All receptors derive from a donor at least 40 years old with multiple myeloma.

This clonotype showed up many times. The CDR3 region has the DNA TGCGCCAGCAGCCTTCTTGCAGGGGAAAATCAGCCCCAGCATTTT. Translated: CASSLLAGENQPQHF. The genes are TRBV4-1 and TRBJ1-5; a weak D match, TRBD1 (6 bases). Deletions cut 4 bases from V and 4 bases from J, with 14 bases between. The CDR3 spans 15 residues. Per the germline V gene, CDR1 is MGHRA and CDR2 is YSYEKL.

This clonotype was observed a handful of times. The rearrangement uses TRBV5-4 and TRBJ1-4; the D is unclear. Germline V gives CDR1 SGHNT, CDR2 YYREEE (reference sequence). V was cut by 4 bases and J by 0 bases, with 7 bases left in between. The CDR3 spans 14 residues. Written as DNA, the CDR3 is TGTGCCAGCAGCCCCCGTGCAACTAATGAAAAACTGTTTTTT. As protein: CASSPRATNEKLFF.

This clonotype was seen at least ten times. This rearrangement joins TRBV6-5 to TRBJ2-7; D not certain. There are 11 residues in the CDR3. Trimming removed 4 bases from V and 6 bases from J, with 7 bases in between. CDR1 MNHEY and CDR2 SVGAGI come from the germline V gene. The chain's CDR3 is CASSSGREQYF. The CDR3 DNA reads TGTGCCAGCAGTTCCGGGCGCGAGCAGTACTTC.

This clonotype was seen ten or more times. This sequence joins TRBV19 and TRBJ2-1; D remains ambiguous. CDR3 size: 14 residues. Trimming removed 7 bases at V and 10 bases at J, with 20 bases between. Germline loops: CDR1 LNHDA, CDR2 SQIVND (reference sequence). CDR3 sequence reads: CASTPVVGLREQFF. CDR3 DNA: TGTGCCAGTACCCCGGTCGTCGGCCTGAGGGAGCAGTTCTTC.

This clonotype appeared many times. The rearrangement joins TRBV6-5 to TRBJ2-2, with 8 positions matching TRBD1. The CDR3 runs to 15 residues. The germline V gene encodes CDR1 MNHEY and CDR2 SVGAGI. V shed 2 bases, J shed 4 bases, and the junction held 3 bases outside the gene matches. CDR3 sequence reads: CASSYGQGRTGELFF. The CDR3 coding sequence is TGTGCCAGCAGTTACGGACAGGGACGCACCGGGGAGCTGTTTTTT.

This clonotype appeared many times. This sequence joins TRBV6-2 or TRBV6-3 and TRBJ2-1, with D uncertain. The V end lost 4 bases, the J end lost 3 bases, and 10 bases lay between the germline ends. Germline lookup yields CDR1 MNHEY and CDR2 SVGEGT. CDR3 size: 14 residues. The CDR3 region is CASSFMGIYNEQFF. CDR3 nucleotide sequence: TGTGCCAGCAGTTTCATGGGCATCTACAATGAGCAGTTCTTC.

This clonotype was observed at least ten times. The genes are TRBV25-1 and TRBJ1-6, with 8 bases lining up with TRBD1. J was trimmed by 10 bases and V by 1 base; bases with no gene match: 12. From germline, CDR1 is MGHDK and CDR2 SYGVNS. The CDR3 consists of 17 residues. CDR3 coding DNA: TGTGCCAGCAGTGAATTTGAGGGGACAGGCGGACGGTCACCCCTCCACTTT. Translating gives CASSEFEGTGGRSPLHF. Full variable domain (remainder filled in from reference TRBV25-1 and TRBJ1-6): EADIYQTPRYLVIGTGKKITLECSQTMGHDKMYWYQQDPGMELHLIHYSYGVNSTEKGDLSSESTVSRIRTEHFPLTLESARPSHTSQYLCASSEFEGTGGRSPLHFGNGTRLTVT.

The V call is TRBV5-4, the J call TRBJ1-5; D is ambiguous. Deletions cut 0 bases from V and 6 bases from J, with 7 bases between. Per germline, CDR1 SGHNT and CDR2 YYREEE (reference sequence). The CDR3 loop spans 13 amino acids. This CDR3 reads CASSLAQPQPQHF. DNA for the CDR3: TGTGCCAGCAGCTTGGCCCAGCCTCAGCCCCAGCATTTT.

This clonotype was detected a few times. The gene calls are TRBV2 and TRBJ2-7; 9 positions agree with TRBD2. The length of the CDR3 is 15 residues. V shed 7 bases, J shed 5 bases, and the junction held 12 bases outside the gene matches. CDR1 is SNHLY and CDR2 is FYNNEI in the germline V gene. CDR3 loop: CASINTGLAANEQYF. The CDR3 coding sequence is TGTGCCAGCATCAACACGGGACTAGCAGCGAACGAGCAGTACTTC.

In the case of this clonotype: A read error is likely here: a far larger clone is one base away. The J gene is TRBJ2-1, the V gene TRBV5-5; the D call may be TRBD1 or TRBD2 (5 bases each). This CDR3 spans 15 amino acids. Trimming took 4 bases from V and 6 from J, leaving 17 bases between them. Germline CDR1 reads SGHKS; CDR2 reads YYEKEE (reference sequence). CDR3 sequence (DNA): TGTGCCAGCAGCCACGGGACGGTGGGGCCCAATGAGCAGTTCTTC. As protein: CASSHGTVGPNEQFF.

Concerning this clonotype itself: It may be a read error: a sequence one base away is much more abundant. The genes are TRBV20-1 and TRBJ2-6; D unresolved. This CDR3 is built from 14 residues. CDR1 and CDR2 from the germline V gene are DFQATT and SNEGSKA (reference sequence). The CDR3 here is CSGMAGSRANVLTF. The CDR3 region has the DNA TGCAGTGGAATGGCAGGCTCTAGGGCCAACGTCCTGACTTTC.

Points on this clonotype: Its ends do not fully match the called genes, so a read error is possible. The J gene is TRBJ2-5, the V gene TRBV28; 8 bases map to TRBD2. CDR1 and CDR2 (germline): MDHEN, SYDVKM. The CDR3 has 17 residues. The CDR3 sequence is CASSLLAGIGRPGTQHF. The CDR3 nucleotides are TGTGCCAGCAGTTTATTAGCGGGGATAGGCCGGCCTGGGACCCAGCACTTC.

This clonotype has at least ten counts. This chain joins TRBV6-1 and TRBJ1-1; TRBD1 agrees at 11 bases. There are 17 residues in the CDR3. Germline CDR1 and CDR2: MNHNS and SASEGT. After removal of 5 bases from V and 7 bases from J, the junction contained 15 bases not matched to a gene. The CDR3 reads CASSKRGTGGLGGEAFF. CDR3 coding DNA: TGTGCCAGCAGTAAACGCGGGACAGGGGGGCTCGGGGGTGAAGCTTTCTTT.

This clonotype has ten or more counts. A junction boundary mismatches the germline segment, possibly from a read error. V is TRBV29-1 and J is TRBJ2-4, with D possibly TRBD2 on 5 matching bases. Germline CDR1 is SQVTM and CDR2 is ANQGSEA. The CDR3 is made up of 14 amino acids. CDR3 protein: CSVQDYANRNIQYF. The CDR3 nucleotides are TGCAGCGTTCAAGACTACGCCAATAGAAACATTCAGTACTTC.

This clonotype showed up many times. This sequence joins TRBV15 and TRBJ2-1, with 12 bases fitting TRBD2. The CDR3 sequence is 17 residues long. The germline gives CDR1 LNHNV, CDR2 YYDKDF (reference sequence). J gave up 4 bases and V 6 bases, and 10 bases lay outside the gene matches. The CDR3 sequence is CATRVTTGTSGYNEQFF. The CDR3 region has the DNA TGTGCCACCAGGGTAACCACGGGGACTAGCGGGTACAATGAGCAGTTCTTC.